Sequencing of this T cell receptor (beta chain) was carried out in a study of T cells expressing NK-cell markers. Study background: Out of eight donors sequenced, seven tested HCMV-seropositive and the remaining one seronegative.

Study-wide points: The CD3+CD56-NKG2C+ fraction of a few donors was also led by these clonotypes. Dominant NKG2C+ clonotypes made up roughly 1.0-7.0% of CD8+ T cells in several donors.

As concerns this clonotype: Its target is unknown.

Germline lookup yields CDR1 SGHTA and CDR2 FQGNSA. The CDR3 has 15 residues. In generating TCR beta cDNA, 5'RACE template switching with UMIs was used. TCRdb re-called the 5' RACE reads; every CDR3 protein appears as one record, without DNA. In all, the sample yields fewer than 400,000 distinct CDR3 sequences. The specimen was blood T cells: a sorted CD56 or NKG2C T cell subset, CD4+ or CD8+ T cells, or bulk PBMC T cells (not recorded which). This sequence was found in a man aged 18-69 years in good health. The chain uses TRBV7-2 and TRBJ2-2. The CDR3 sequence is CASSDWTRASGELFF.